What follows are 25 T cell receptor beta chains derived from one specimen sequenced in a study of cytotoxic CD8 clonotypes in ibrutinib-treated CLL (dated by TCRdb to the early 2020s). According to the study, the label for this sample's time point signals: around 25 months on ibrutinib. Library preparation was by the immunoSEQ multiplex PCR assay. TCRdb stores this immuneACCESS table with in-frame sequences only. Part of the clones is absent; in the studies checked, under half of the shortfall reflects unresolved V genes, and no reason is known for the rest. The sample table contains about 57,000 clones; only one count was recorded for 56% of them. Roughly 20% of the sample rests with the top ten. Sequenced material: PBMCs, taken after 24 months of ibrutinib treatment. The receptors derive from a human donor with chronic lymphocytic leukemia.

This clone is a singleton in its sample. V usage is TRBV6-5 and J usage is TRBJ2-6; 7 bases are shared with TRBD1. Germline V lookup: CDR1 MNHEY, CDR2 SVGAGI. After removal of 4 bases from V and 1 base from J, the junction contained 1 base not matched to a gene. The CDR3 length is 15 residues. The chain's CDR3 is CASSSQGSGANVLTF. The DNA for the CDR3 is TGTGCCAGCAGTTCACAGGGGTCTGGGGCCAACGTCCTGACTTTC.

The chain links TRBV7-6 to TRBJ2-2, with D maybe TRBD2 (6 bases). Per the germline V gene, CDR1 is SGHVS and CDR2 is FNYEAQ. V lost 3 bases and J lost 6, with 17 bases in between. This CDR3 is built from 16 residues. CDR3: CASSFSDGGLAGELFF. The CDR3 DNA sequence: TGTGCCAGCAGCTTCTCCGATGGGGGGTTGGCCGGGGAGCTGTTTTTT.

This chain joins TRBV11-1 and TRBJ2-1; TRBD1 aligns across 10 bases. This CDR3 comprises 17 residues. Germline V gene lookup returns CDR1 SGHAT and CDR2 FQDESV (reference sequence). The J segment lost 5 bases and the V segment lost 7 bases, leaving 14 bases of the junction unmatched. The CDR3 spells CASMGPLAGQGNNEQFF. The CDR3 region has the DNA TGTGCCAGCATGGGGCCCCTTGCGGGACAGGGGAACAATGAGCAGTTCTTC.

The CDR3 spells CASLLDRGGYGYTF. CDR3 nucleotide sequence: TGTGCCAGCCTACTGGACAGGGGTGGCTATGGCTACACCTTC. This chain joins TRBV2 and TRBJ1-2; 9 bases align to TRBD1. The CDR3 sequence is 14 residues long. With 8 bases clipped from V and 4 bases from J, the junction kept 8 bases outside the gene matches. Germline V lookup: CDR1 SNHLY, CDR2 FYNNEI.

The gene calls are TRBV7-6 and TRBJ2-7; possible D gene TRBD2, 5 bases. V shed 1 base and J shed 4 bases, with 11 bases lying between them. There are 14 residues in the CDR3. Germline V gives CDR1 SGHVS, CDR2 FNYEAQ. The CDR3 bases are TGTGCCAGCAGCTTAGGCGAGGCGGGTTACGAGCAGTACTTC. Protein product: CASSLGEAGYEQYF.

The chain couples TRBV29-1 to TRBJ1-2; D uncertain. Germline CDR1 SQVTM, CDR2 ANQGSEA. The CDR3 extends over 14 amino acids. The ends were cut back, 6 bases at V and 4 bases at J, with 18 bases in the middle. Written as DNA, the CDR3 is TGCAGCGTACCTGCCGGGCCCATCTTCTATGGCTACACCTTC. It specifies CSVPAGPIFYGYTF.

This clone was seen repeatedly, ten times or more. The chain uses TRBV5-1 and TRBJ2-3; D is possibly TRBD1 or TRBD2 (7 bases each). CDR3 length: 13 residues. Per the germline V gene, CDR1 is SGHRS and CDR2 is YFSETQ. V was shortened by 5 bases and J by 10 bases, with 17 bases between the two germline ends. CDR3 region: CASRQFSGGAQYF. In DNA form, the CDR3 reads TGCGCCAGCAGGCAATTTTCAGGGGGGGCGCAGTATTTT.

The gene calls are TRBV7-2 and TRBJ2-3; 11 bases match TRBD2. V shed 5 bases, J shed 2 bases, and the junction held 15 bases outside the gene matches. Per the germline V gene, CDR1 is SGHTA and CDR2 is FQGNSA. The CDR3 length is 19 residues. The CDR3 region has the DNA TGTGCCAGCAGCCGGGGACCCATTGTAGCGGGAGGGCCCACAGATACGCAGTATTTT. Protein sequence: CASSRGPIVAGGPTDTQYF. Full variable domain (rest looked up from reference TRBV7-2 and TRBJ2-3): GAGVSQSPSNKVTEKGKDVELRCDPISGHTALYWYRQSLGQGLEFLIYFQGNSAPDKSGLPSDRFSAERTGGSVSTLTIQRTQQEDSAVYLCASSRGPIVAGGPTDTQYFGPGTRLTVL.

The chain uses TRBV23-1 and TRBJ2-3; TRBD2 is a possible D gene (7 bases). TRBV23-1 belongs to the ORF category, with a function that is uncertain. Deletions cut 2 bases from V and 8 bases from J, with 23 bases between. This CDR3 region has 17 residues. CDR3 nucleotides: TGCGCCAGCAGTCAAAGGTCCTGGGGGGGCTCCCACCCTACGCAGTATTTT. Amino acids: CASSQRSWGGSHPTQYF.

The J gene is TRBJ2-3, the V gene TRBV6-5; D remains unclear. Germline CDR1 and CDR2: MNHEY and SVGAGI. Between the trimmed V and J ends, which lost 0 bases and 1 base, there was a span of 8 bases. The CDR3 runs to 15 residues. The CDR3 DNA follows: TGTGCCAGCAGTTACTCGATCCTGGGCACAGATACGCAGTATTTT. Amino acid sequence: CASSYSILGTDTQYF.

This chain connects TRBV27 to TRBJ1-6, with TRBD1 as a possible D gene (5 bases). The CDR3 covers 14 residues. Trimming left V 6 bases short and J 10 bases short, with 16 bases between. The germline V gene encodes CDR1 MNHEY and CDR2 SMNVEV (reference sequence). CDR3 nucleotide sequence: TGTGCCAGCAGCCGGGACCCATGGAACTCACCCCTCCACTTT. This sequence encodes CASSRDPWNSPLHF.

The V gene is TRBV5-1, the J gene TRBJ2-7; 9 bases line up with TRBD1. The germline CDR1 and CDR2 sequences are SGHRS and YFSETQ. This CDR3 has 21 amino acids. Germline trimming cut 0 bases from V and 0 bases from J; bases unmatched to any gene: 19. The CDR3 sequence is CASSLVARNVYGQGSSYEQYF. The CDR3 DNA follows: TGCGCCAGCAGCTTGGTGGCGCGCAATGTTTATGGACAGGGGTCCTCCTACGAGCAGTACTTC.

This rearrangement joins TRBV5-1 to TRBJ1-1; D is unclear. This CDR3 region has 13 residues. The V end was cut by 4 bases, the J end by 1 base, with 8 bases between. The germline CDR1 and CDR2 sequences are SGHRS and YFSETQ. The CDR3 protein is CASSMAGNTEAFF. In DNA form, the CDR3 reads TGCGCCAGCAGCATGGCCGGGAACACTGAAGCTTTCTTT. The full variable domain, with the rest looked up from reference TRBV5-1 and TRBJ1-1, is KAGVTQTPRYLIKTRGQQVTLSCSPISGHRSVSWYQQTPGQGLQFLFEYFSETQRNKGNFPGRFSGRQFSNSRSEMNVSTLELGDSALYLCASSMAGNTEAFFGQGTRLTVV.

The chain employs TRBV28 and TRBJ2-7, with 7 bases aligning to TRBD2. This CDR3 contains 14 residues. CDR1 is MDHEN and CDR2 is SYDVKM in the germline V gene. V lost 5 bases to trimming and J lost 3 bases; unmatched junction nucleotides: 7. The chain's CDR3 is CASSAGGRIYEQYF. For the CDR3, the DNA is TGTGCCAGCAGTGCAGGCGGGAGAATCTACGAGCAGTACTTC.

Notes on this clone: Since a much larger clone is just one base distant, this may be a read error. The V gene is TRBV4-2, the J gene TRBJ2-1, with D possibly matching TRBD2 (6 bases). The CDR3 is made up of 15 amino acids. CDR1 LGHNA and CDR2 YNFKEQ come from the germline V gene. The DNA of the CDR3 is TGTGCCAGCAGCCACGTTGGGCGGGAATACAATGGGCAGTTCTTC. As protein: CASSHVGREYNGQFF.

Note on this clone: Other nucleotide sequences from this sample produce the same CDR3. V and J are TRBV2 and TRBJ1-4; D is possibly TRBD1 (5 bases). The CDR3 runs 13 residues. Trimming cost V 6 bases and J 8 bases, with 13 bases left between them. From germline, CDR1 is SNHLY and CDR2 FYNNEI. The CDR3, as DNA: TGTGCCAGCAGCGTTACTGGGGGAGAAAAACTGTTTTTT. Translation: CASSVTGGEKLFF.

The V gene is TRBV7-9, the J gene TRBJ1-1; 12 positions match TRBD1. The germline V gene encodes CDR1 SEHNR and CDR2 FQNEAQ (reference sequence). V trimming: 5 bases; J trimming: 2 bases; junction bases outside the gene matches: 12. The CDR3 runs 18 residues. The CDR3 sequence: CASSLVGQGASLNTEAFF. The CDR3 DNA reads as TGTGCCAGCAGCCTGGTGGGACAGGGGGCCTCTTTAAACACTGAAGCTTTCTTT.

Of note for this clone: The DNA is left out, because the CDR3 cannot be placed on it with certainty; the CDR3 is given as TCRdb lists it. V usage is TRBV5-1 and J usage is TRBJ2-1. The V gene's germline CDR1 is SGHRS and CDR2 YFSETQ. The CDR3 has 12 residues if both end residues are counted. The CDR3 spells CASSLVSGPEFF.

This clone was recorded a few times. The J gene is TRBJ1-1, the V gene TRBV6-5; maybe TRBD1 (6 bases). Trimming stripped 6 bases from V and 5 bases from J, with 16 bases between. The germline V gene encodes CDR1 MNHEY and CDR2 SVGAGI. The CDR3 loop spans 14 amino acids. CDR3 protein: CASSSGGRRTEAFF. CDR3 nucleotide sequence: TGTGCCAGCAGCTCGGGGGGGCGGAGGACTGAAGCTTTCTTT.

The chain links TRBV6-1 to TRBJ2-2; TRBD2 agrees at 10 bases. J was trimmed by 4 bases and V by 4 bases; bases with no gene match: 9. Germline assignment: CDR1 MNHNS and CDR2 SASEGT. The CDR3 sequence is 17 residues long. CDR3 protein: CASSGRRLAGPTGELFF. The CDR3 DNA follows: TGTGCCAGCAGTGGGAGGAGACTAGCGGGCCCCACCGGGGAGCTGTTTTTT.

This chain connects TRBV28 to TRBJ1-5; D gene ambiguous. V was clipped by 6 bases and J by 2 bases, with 11 bases between them. This CDR3 spans 14 amino acids. The germline CDR1 and CDR2 sequences are MDHEN and SYDVKM. For the CDR3, the DNA is TGTGCCAGCAGCATAACCTCGGGCAATCAGCCCCAGCATTTT. Residues: CASSITSGNQPQHF. Combining the CDR3 with reference TRBV28 and TRBJ1-5 gives the whole variable domain DVKVTQSSRYLVKRTGEKVFLECVQDMDHENMFWYRQDPGLGLRLIYFSYDVKMKEKGDIPEGYSVSREKKERFSLILESASTNQTSMYLCASSITSGNQPQHFGDGTRLSIL.

This clone has more than one count but fewer than ten. The chain is built from TRBV6-1 and TRBJ1-1, with D possibly being TRBD1 (6 bases). With 9 bases removed from V and 3 bases from J, the gap between germline ends came to 17 bases. Germline-derived CDR1 and CDR2 are MNHNS and SASEGT. This CDR3 comprises 14 residues. CDR3 region: CARPRGARDTEAFF. In DNA, the CDR3 is TGTGCCAGGCCTAGGGGGGCGCGGGACACTGAAGCTTTCTTT.

The chain joins TRBV15 to TRBJ1-6; D is uncertain. The length of the CDR3 is 16 residues. The germline V and J ends were trimmed by 3 bases and 5 bases, with 14 bases remaining between them. Germline V gene sequence: CDR1 LNHNV, CDR2 YYDKDF (reference sequence). The CDR3 DNA reads TGTGCCACCAGCAGTGGTAACCCTCGGAATAATTCACCCCTCCACTTT. Translation: CATSSGNPRNNSPLHF.

This chain links TRBV5-1 with TRBJ1-2; 9 nucleotides align to TRBD1. Per the germline V gene, CDR1 is SGHRS and CDR2 is YFSETQ. V gave up 4 bases and J gave up 2 bases; unmatched junction bases: 6. The CDR3 contains 15 residues. The CDR3 loop reads CASSRDGTGNYGYTF. CDR3 sequence (DNA): TGCGCCAGCAGCCGAGACGGGACAGGGAACTATGGCTACACCTTC.

The chain couples TRBV5-4 to TRBJ2-1, with 14 bases lining up with TRBD2. The germline V gene encodes CDR1 SGHNT and CDR2 YYREEE (reference sequence). V was pared by 4 bases and J by 13 bases, with 7 bases of the junction left unmatched. There are 14 residues in the CDR3. CDR3: CASSPGTSGGPQFF. As DNA, the CDR3 is TGTGCCAGCAGCCCCGGGACTAGCGGGGGCCCCCAGTTCTTC. The whole variable domain, filled in from reference TRBV5-4 and TRBJ2-1, reads ETGVTQSPTHLIKTRGQQVTLRCSSQSGHNTVSWYQQALGQGPQFIFQYYREEENGRGNFPPRFSGLQFPNYSSELNVNALELDDSALYLCASSPGTSGGPQFFGPGTRLTVL.